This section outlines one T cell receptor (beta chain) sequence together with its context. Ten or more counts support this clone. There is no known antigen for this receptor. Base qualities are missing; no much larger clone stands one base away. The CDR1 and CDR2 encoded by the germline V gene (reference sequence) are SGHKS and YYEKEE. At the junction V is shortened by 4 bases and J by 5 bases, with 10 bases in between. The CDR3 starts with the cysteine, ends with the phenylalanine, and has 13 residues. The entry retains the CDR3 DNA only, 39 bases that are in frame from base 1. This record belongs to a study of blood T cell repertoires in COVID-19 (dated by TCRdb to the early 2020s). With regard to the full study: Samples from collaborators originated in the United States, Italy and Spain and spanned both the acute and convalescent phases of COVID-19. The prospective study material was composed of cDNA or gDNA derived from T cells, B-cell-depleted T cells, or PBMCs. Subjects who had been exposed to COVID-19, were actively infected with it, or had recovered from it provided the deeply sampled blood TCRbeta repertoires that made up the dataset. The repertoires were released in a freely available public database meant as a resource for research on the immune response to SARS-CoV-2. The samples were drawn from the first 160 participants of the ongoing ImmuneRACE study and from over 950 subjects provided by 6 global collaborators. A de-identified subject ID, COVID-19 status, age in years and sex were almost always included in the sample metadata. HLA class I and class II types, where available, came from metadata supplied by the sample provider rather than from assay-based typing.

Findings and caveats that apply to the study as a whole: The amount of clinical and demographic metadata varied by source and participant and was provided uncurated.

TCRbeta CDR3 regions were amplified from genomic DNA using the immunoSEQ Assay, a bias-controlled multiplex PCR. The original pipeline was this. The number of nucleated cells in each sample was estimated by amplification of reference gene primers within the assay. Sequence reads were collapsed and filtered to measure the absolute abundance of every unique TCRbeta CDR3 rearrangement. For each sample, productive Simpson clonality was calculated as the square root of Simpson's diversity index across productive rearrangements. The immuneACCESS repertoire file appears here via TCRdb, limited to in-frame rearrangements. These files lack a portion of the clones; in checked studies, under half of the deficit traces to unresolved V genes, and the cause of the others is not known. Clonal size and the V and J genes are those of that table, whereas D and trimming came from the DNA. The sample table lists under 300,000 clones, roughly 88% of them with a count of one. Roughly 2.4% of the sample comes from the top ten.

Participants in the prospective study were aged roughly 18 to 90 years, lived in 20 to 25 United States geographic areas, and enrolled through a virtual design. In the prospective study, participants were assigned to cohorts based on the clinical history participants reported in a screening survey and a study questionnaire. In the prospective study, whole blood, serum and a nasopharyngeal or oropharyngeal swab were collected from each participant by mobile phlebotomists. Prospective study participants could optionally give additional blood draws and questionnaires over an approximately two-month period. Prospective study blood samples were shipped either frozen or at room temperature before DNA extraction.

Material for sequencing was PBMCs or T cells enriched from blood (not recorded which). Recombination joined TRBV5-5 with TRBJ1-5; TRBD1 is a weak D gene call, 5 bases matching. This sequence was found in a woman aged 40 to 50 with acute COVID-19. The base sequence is TGTGCCAGCAGCCGAGACAGTTATCAGCCCCAGCATTTT. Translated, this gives CASSRDSYQPQHF.